This T cell receptor (beta chain) originates from a study of T cell repertoires in cytomegalovirus infection. Study overall: CMV infection and matching HLA type were both indicated by public TCR beta signatures.

On this clonotype itself: Its target is unknown.

TCRdb fed the reads into MiXCR, producing one record per CDR3 protein. The sample yields 100,000 to 150,000 distinct CDR3 sequences, roughly a quarter seen once. Broader study findings: Frequencies of public TCR beta families were cumulated, and this identified carriers of CMV plus the relevant HLA. The ex vivo response was dominated by HLA-C-restricted CMV-specific TCR beta clonotypes.

The CDR3 extends over 14 amino acids. V lost 1 base to trimming and J lost 0 bases, with 7 bases between them. Germline CDR1 is SGHTA and CDR2 is FQGNSA. The specimen sequenced was PBMCs, sequenced either directly or after in vitro stimulation (not recorded which). This TCR derives from a human donor in good health (CMV status not recorded). Some clones in this sample may be carry-over from other donors' samples. The rearrangement uses TRBV7-2 and TRBJ2-7; D gene uncertain. The CDR3 sequence: CASSLGQASYEQYF. The CDR3 DNA follows: TGTGCCAGCAGCTTAGGTCAGGCCTCCTACGAGCAGTACTTC.